This T cell receptor (beta chain) was sequenced in a study of T cells in Graves' hyperthyroidism and ophthalmopathy. Study-level findings and limits: Blood also carried most thyroid clonotypes expanded above 0.001. Ophthalmopathy got predicted by the model a median 6.5 months before its onset.

Every diagnosis used clinical symptoms, serum thyroxine and TRAb, thyroid ultrasound and orbital computed tomography. The source material, RNA transcripts, was used to amplify TCR beta CDR3 regions. A first-round RT-PCR of the TCR CDR3 used the HTBI primer set. TCRdb reprocessed the multiplex PCR reads via MiXCR and lists one record per CDR3 protein. This sample has 600,000 or so distinct CDR3 sequences; around 42% occur once, and the top ten carry just over 8%. In the case of this clonotype: The antigen remains unidentified.

Deletions cut 8 bases from V and 4 bases from J, with 14 bases between. CDR1 SQVTM and CDR2 ANQGSEA come from the germline V gene. This CDR3 has 12 amino acids. The source is a woman between 18 and 29 years old with Graves' hyperthyroidism. What was sequenced was peripheral blood or thyroid tissue (not recorded which). The V and J genes are TRBV29-1 and TRBJ1-1, with D perhaps TRBD1 (6 bases). CDR3 sequence (DNA): TGCAGCAGTTTGTCCAGGGGCACTGAAGCTTTCTTT. Protein sequence: CSSLSRGTEAFF.